These 14 T cell receptor beta chains were all obtained from the same sample, sequenced in a study of T cell repertoires in cytomegalovirus infection. The antigens these receptors bind are not known. TCRdb re-analysed the reads in MiXCR, keeping a single row per CDR3 protein. The top ten hold about an eighth of the sample, which has 800,000 to 950,000 distinct CDR3 sequences, over 25% seen once. The specimen comprised cultured CD8+ T cells from PBMCs, sampled from culture after CMV antigen stimulation. The receptors come from a human donor in good health (CMV status not recorded). Some clones in this sample may be carry-over from other donors' samples.

This clonotype appeared a few times. J is TRBJ2-3 and V is TRBV4-1; TRBD1 is a possible D gene (5 bases). CDR1 is MGHRA, CDR2 YSYEKL, per germline. The CDR3 spans 14 residues. V was cut by 0 bases and J by 2 bases, with 6 bases left in between. CDR3 sequence (DNA): TGCGCCAGCAGCCAAGAGACAGACACAGATACGCAGTATTTT. It yields the protein CASSQETDTDTQYF.

V is TRBV28 and J is TRBJ1-5; D not resolved. V lost 3 bases to trimming and J lost 6 bases, with 9 bases between them. There are 13 residues in the CDR3. The germline V gene has CDR1 MDHEN and CDR2 SYDVKM. In DNA, the CDR3 is TGTGCCAGCAGTTTCGAGACTGGTCAGCCCCAGCATTTT. It yields the protein CASSFETGQPQHF.

The CDR3 nucleotides are TGTGCCAGCAACAGTGCTATGAACACTGAAGCTTTCTTT. Translation: CASNSAMNTEAFF. This sequence joins TRBV6-2 or TRBV6-3 and TRBJ1-1; D is unclear. V shed 7 bases and J shed 0 bases, with 9 bases lying between them. CDR3 size: 13 residues. CDR1 is MNHEY and CDR2 is SVGEGT in the germline V gene.

This clonotype has just a few counts. The V call is TRBV27, the J call TRBJ1-2; 7 nucleotides match TRBD1. The ends lost 6 bases at V and 7 bases at J; junction bases unmatched: 8. CDR1 is MNHEY and CDR2 is SMNVEV in the germline V gene (reference sequence). The CDR3 contains 13 residues. CDR3: CASSVGGAGGYTF. The CDR3 DNA is TGTGCCAGCAGCGTAGGGGGCGCGGGTGGCTACACCTTC.

Points on this clonotype: A read error may be the cause here, since a much bigger clone is one base away. J is TRBJ2-1 and V is TRBV7-2; 8 nucleotides align to TRBD2. Germline V CDR1 and CDR2: SGHTA, FQGNSA. This CDR3 region has 15 residues. The CDR3 loop is CVSSHGRGAYNEQFF. In nucleotides, the CDR3 is TGTGTCAGCAGCCATGGGCGGGGGGCTTACAATGAGCAGTTCTTC.

The chain carries TRBV12-3 or TRBV12-4 and TRBJ1-6; D uncertain. The CDR3 contains 18 residues. V was shortened by 3 bases and J by 3 bases, with 18 bases between the two germline ends. The chain's CDR3 is CASSFTFWRANYNSPLHF. As DNA, the CDR3 is TGTGCCAGCAGTTTTACCTTTTGGAGGGCCAACTATAATTCACCCCTCCACTTT.

This clonotype has only a few counts. The chain employs TRBV6-1 and TRBJ2-7; TRBD1 might be the D (6 bases). Trimming took 1 base from V and 2 from J, leaving 12 bases between them. Per germline, CDR1 MNHNS and CDR2 SASEGT. The CDR3 spans 15 residues. DNA for the CDR3: TGTGCCAGCAGTGAAGGCGTCGGACAGCCCTACGAGCAGTACTTC. It codes for CASSEGVGQPYEQYF.

In its sample, this clonotype was seen a few times. The rearrangement joins TRBV12-3 or TRBV12-4 to TRBJ1-1, with D possibly being TRBD1 (6 bases). This CDR3 has 13 residues. Trimming took off 6 bases at V and 6 bases at J, with 14 bases between the two ends. CDR3 bases: TGTGCCAGCAGCCCCTACAGGGTGGCTGAAGCTTTCTTT. Protein product: CASSPYRVAEAFF.

The chain has TRBV29-1 and TRBJ2-7; 8 nucleotides match TRBD1. J gave up 13 bases and V 0 bases, and 8 bases lay outside the gene matches. The CDR3 totals 12 residues. The germline gives CDR1 SQVTM, CDR2 ANQGSEA. CDR3 sequence: CSVEDPRTGLYF. The CDR3 DNA sequence: TGCAGCGTTGAAGATCCAAGGACAGGGTTATACTTC.

The rearrangement links TRBV5-5 to TRBJ2-1; D remains ambiguous. Trimming shortened V by 4 bases and J by 6 bases, and 11 bases separated the two germline ends. Germline values: CDR1 SGHKS, CDR2 YYEKEE (reference sequence). The CDR3 extends over 13 amino acids. The CDR3 is CASSAIGTNEQFF. DNA for the CDR3: TGTGCCAGCAGCGCTATAGGAACCAATGAGCAGTTCTTC.

This clonotype was picked up a small number of times. The V and J genes are TRBV12-3 or TRBV12-4 and TRBJ1-1; D gene unclear. V shed 8 bases and J shed 4 bases, with 14 bases lying between them. The CDR3 covers 13 residues. Written as DNA, the CDR3 is TGTGCCAGCCAACAGCAATGGGGCACTGAAGCTTTCTTT. This sequence encodes CASQQQWGTEAFF.

The chain carries TRBV6-2 or TRBV6-3 and TRBJ2-7; D gene uncertain. V gave up 5 bases and J gave up 1 base, with 12 bases separating them. Germline V gene data show CDR1 as MNHEY and CDR2 as SVGEGT. CDR3 length equals 14 residues. The CDR3 reads CASSQYGPSYEQYV. CDR3 DNA: TGTGCCAGCAGTCAGTATGGGCCGTCCTACGAGCAGTACGTC.

The gene calls are TRBV6-5 and TRBJ2-3; D is unresolved. This CDR3 has 18 residues. Germline V CDR1 and CDR2: MNHEY, SVGAGI. Trimming pared 0 bases from V and 0 bases from J, leaving 16 bases between. The CDR3 DNA reads TGTGCCAGCAGTTACTCGAGCCCCCCTTTCGCTAGCACAGATACGCAGTATTTT. It specifies CASSYSSPPFASTDTQYF.

This clonotype has just a few counts. This chain joins TRBV4-1 and TRBJ1-3; D might be TRBD1 (5 bases). From germline, CDR1 is MGHRA and CDR2 YSYEKL. V was pared by 0 bases and J by 2 bases, with 8 bases between. The CDR3 loop spans 15 amino acids. The CDR3 loop reads CASSQDRTTGNTIYF. CDR3 nucleotides: TGCGCCAGCAGCCAAGATAGGACAACTGGAAACACCATATATTTT.